These 26 T cell receptor beta chains came from one sample sequenced in a study of T-cell reconstitution after alpha-beta-depleted transplantation in children. This sample's TCRbeta library carried unique molecular identifier barcodes. In TCRdb, the PCR reads were re-called with MiXCR into one record per CDR3 protein. The data show 200,000 to 300,000 distinct CDR3 sequences, around 12% seen once. This specimen consisted of PBMCs from the stem cell graft donor, obtained from the stem cell graft. The receptors stem from a human donor who donated a stem cell graft to a child with acute lymphoblastic leukemia.

This clonotype came up a few times. The rearrangement joins TRBV3-1 to TRBJ2-5; perhaps TRBD1 as D (6 bases). CDR1 LGHDT and CDR2 YNNKEL come from the germline V gene (reference sequence). This CDR3 is built from 15 residues. The V and J ends lost 4 bases and 2 bases respectively, with 14 bases between them. Here the CDR3 reads CASSLRTARQETQYF. In DNA, the CDR3 is TGTGCCAGCAGCCTACGGACAGCTCGGCAAGAGACCCAGTACTTC.

This clonotype was observed many times. The chain has TRBV20-1 and TRBJ2-7, with 7 bases identical to TRBD1. Germline V gives CDR1 DFQATT, CDR2 SNEGSKA (reference sequence). V lost 6 bases to trimming and J lost 4 bases; unmatched junction nucleotides: 15. The CDR3 sequence is 15 residues long. CDR3 residues: CSASRPDREIYEQYF. The CDR3, as DNA: TGCAGTGCATCGAGGCCAGACAGGGAAATATACGAGCAGTACTTC.

The chain combines TRBV5-5 with TRBJ1-2; 10 bases map to TRBD1. CDR3 size: 16 residues. The V gene's germline CDR1 is SGHKS and CDR2 YYEKEE (reference sequence). J lost 3 bases, V lost 5 bases, and 10 bases had no gene match. Here the CDR3 reads CASSTERQGAYYGYTF. Written as DNA, the CDR3 is TGTGCCAGCAGTACGGAACGACAGGGGGCATACTATGGCTACACCTTC. The full variable domain, with the rest looked up from reference TRBV5-5 and TRBJ1-2, is DAGVTQSPTHLIKTRGQQVTLRCSPISGHKSVSWYQQVLGQGPQFIFQYYEKEERGRGNFPDRFSARQFPNYSSELNVNALLLGDSALYLCASSTERQGAYYGYTFGSGTRLTVV.

The V and J genes are TRBV5-4 and TRBJ2-6; D could derive from TRBD1 or TRBD2 (5 bases each). Germline V CDR1 and CDR2: SGHNT, YYREEE (reference sequence). V shed 0 bases and J shed 0 bases, with 16 bases lying between them. The CDR3 loop spans 19 amino acids. This CDR3 reads CASSLGPGRLTSGANVLTF. CDR3 in DNA: TGTGCCAGCAGCTTGGGGCCGGGGCGTCTCACCTCTGGGGCCAACGTCCTGACTTTC.

This clonotype was detected ten times or more. The chain carries TRBV7-9 and TRBJ2-3, with TRBD2 identical over 7 bases. This CDR3 spans 16 amino acids. The junction had 13 bases not matched to a gene; V was cut back by 5 bases and J by 5 bases. CDR1 and CDR2 from the germline V gene are SEHNR and FQNEAQ (reference sequence). The CDR3 sequence is CASSPRAGLVVDTQYF. CDR3 nucleotides: TGTGCCAGCAGCCCCAGGGCCGGACTAGTGGTAGATACGCAGTATTTT.

This clonotype was recorded at least ten times. V and J are TRBV7-9 and TRBJ1-1, with D unresolved. CDR1 and CDR2 from the germline V gene are SEHNR and FQNEAQ (reference sequence). V was shortened by 5 bases and J by 4 bases, with 14 bases between the two germline ends. The CDR3 length is 14 residues. The CDR3 sequence: CASSLGMPGTEAFF. The CDR3 DNA follows: TGTGCCAGCAGCCTTGGAATGCCTGGCACTGAAGCTTTCTTT.

There are many counts of this clonotype. V gene TRBV10-3 combines with J gene TRBJ2-3, with D perhaps TRBD2 (5 bases). CDR1 is ENHRY, CDR2 SYGVKD, per germline. This CDR3 is built from 13 residues. Trimming took 4 bases from V and 2 from J, leaving 7 bases between them. CDR3 in amino acids: CAISAGSTDTQYF. As DNA, the CDR3 is TGTGCCATCAGTGCGGGATCCACAGATACGCAGTATTTT.

This clonotype was seen at least ten times. This chain connects TRBV7-9 to TRBJ1-1, with 7 positions matching TRBD1. This CDR3 is 16 amino acids long. V lost 3 bases, J lost 1 base, and 8 bases stayed unmatched. CDR1 and CDR2 from the germline V gene are SEHNR and FQNEAQ (reference sequence). In DNA form, the CDR3 reads TGTGCCAGCAGCTTTGGGCGACAGGGCTGGAACACTGAAGCTTTCTTT. This gives the protein CASSFGRQGWNTEAFF.

A remark on this clonotype: This could be a read error, since a much larger clone is one nucleotide away. The rearrangement uses TRBV5-1 and TRBJ2-5; 9 bases line up with TRBD2. The CDR3 runs to 15 residues. Germline lookup yields CDR1 SGHRS and CDR2 YFSETQ. CDR3 nucleotide sequence: TGCGCCAGCGGCTTGCGGTTAGCGGGAGATGAGACCCAGTACTTC. Amino acids: CASGLRLAGDETQYF.

About this clonotype itself: This sequence may be a read error, since a much larger clone differs from it by one base. The chain uses TRBV5-1 and TRBJ2-3; D uncertain. This CDR3 is built from 14 residues. The germline V gene encodes CDR1 SGHRS and CDR2 YFSETQ. The CDR3 sequence: CASSFALGTDTQYF. In DNA, the CDR3 is TGCGCCAGCAGCTTCGCCCTCGGCACCGATACGCAGTATTTT.

This clonotype was detected many times. This chain connects TRBV7-3 to TRBJ2-1; D call uncertain. This CDR3 spans 16 amino acids. CDR1 is SGHTA and CDR2 is FQGTGA in the germline V gene. V lost 5 bases to trimming and J lost 0 bases, with 14 bases between them. CDR3 nucleotides: TGTGCCAGCAGCCCCTCAAGGGCGGTCTCCTACAATGAGCAGTTCTTC. The encoded protein is CASSPSRAVSYNEQFF.

The V and J genes are TRBV20-1 and TRBJ2-7; D unresolved. The V gene's germline CDR1 is DFQATT and CDR2 SNEGSKA (reference sequence). V gave up 6 bases and J gave up 2 bases, with 11 bases separating them. This CDR3 is built from 12 residues. The CDR3 DNA reads as TGCAGTGCCCGGGCCCACACCTACGAGCAGTACTTC. This sequence encodes CSARAHTYEQYF.

The gene calls are TRBV9 and TRBJ2-7; D tentatively fits TRBD1 or TRBD2 (5 bases each). CDR1 is SGDLS and CDR2 is YYNGEE in the germline V gene. The CDR3 consists of 15 residues. Trimming pared 5 bases from V and 0 bases from J, leaving 15 bases between. The CDR3 region is CASSSGRFSSYEQYF. The CDR3 region has the DNA TGTGCCAGCAGTTCGGGACGCTTCAGCTCCTACGAGCAGTACTTC. Filled out from reference TRBV9 and TRBJ2-7, the complete variable domain reads DSGVTQTPKHLITATGQRVTLRCSPRSGDLSVYWYQQSLDQGLQFLIQYYNGEERAKGNILERFSAQQFPDLHSELNLSSLELGDSALYFCASSSGRFSSYEQYFGPGTRLTVT.

The CDR3 spells CASSFPGESYEQYF. As DNA, the CDR3 is TGTGCCAGCAGTTTCCCAGGGGAGTCCTACGAGCAGTACTTC. V and J are TRBV27 and TRBJ2-7; possible D gene TRBD1, 6 bases. The CDR3 contains 14 residues. Trimming stripped 3 bases from V and 1 base from J, with 10 bases between. Germline CDR1 reads MNHEY; CDR2 reads SMNVEV (reference sequence).

This clonotype was counted many times. The J gene is TRBJ2-5, the V gene TRBV13; D gene ambiguous. Germline CDR1 reads PRHDT; CDR2 reads FYEKMQ (reference sequence). The V end lost 1 base, the J end lost 5 bases, and 17 bases lay between the germline ends. This CDR3 is 16 amino acids long. CDR3 sequence (DNA): TGTGCCAGCAGCTTAGTTGGGCGAGAACTTCGGGAGACCCAGTACTTC. Its translation is CASSLVGRELRETQYF.

This clonotype was seen at least ten times. This chain links TRBV28 with TRBJ2-7; possibly TRBD1 for D (6 bases). Germline V gene sequence: CDR1 MDHEN, CDR2 SYDVKM. The CDR3 length is 14 residues. V was pared by 3 bases and J by 4 bases, with 13 bases between. This CDR3 is CASSLPGDIYEQYF. For the CDR3, the DNA is TGTGCCAGCAGTTTGCCAGGGGATATTTACGAGCAGTACTTC.

This clonotype appeared many times. The chain combines TRBV7-2 with TRBJ2-3; 8 nucleotides align to TRBD2. Germline V gene lookup returns CDR1 SGHTA and CDR2 FQGNSA. The CDR3 is 15 residues long. Trimming removed 5 bases from V and 7 bases from J; junction bases left unmatched: 11. The CDR3 protein is CASSQSGSPPNTQYF. The CDR3 nucleotides read TGTGCCAGCAGCCAGAGCGGGAGTCCCCCCAATACGCAGTATTTT.

This clonotype has at least ten counts. The chain uses TRBV28 and TRBJ1-4; D is unresolved. Germline values: CDR1 MDHEN, CDR2 SYDVKM. V was trimmed by 5 bases and J by 5 bases, leaving 15 bases between them. The CDR3 extends over 15 amino acids. The CDR3 here is CASSPLAVGNEKLFF. The DNA of the CDR3 is TGTGCCAGCAGTCCACTGGCAGTGGGCAATGAAAAACTGTTTTTT.

At least ten counts were recorded for this clonotype. The V gene is TRBV10-3, the J gene TRBJ1-1, with D unclear. The CDR3 contains 14 residues. The V and J ends lost 2 bases and 3 bases respectively, with 10 bases between them. The germline CDR1 and CDR2 sequences are ENHRY and SYGVKD. The CDR3 DNA reads as TGTGCCATCAGTGAGACCGAACGTTACACTGAAGCTTTCTTT. It yields the protein CAISETERYTEAFF.

This clonotype was seen ten or more times. The CDR3 loop is CSATRTVNTEAFF. In DNA, the CDR3 is TGCAGTGCCACGAGGACAGTGAACACTGAAGCTTTCTTT. The chain has TRBV20-1 and TRBJ1-1; tentative D call: TRBD1 (6 bases). The CDR3 spans 13 residues. Trimming stripped 6 bases from V and 0 bases from J, with 11 bases between. CDR1 is DFQATT and CDR2 is SNEGSKA in the germline V gene (reference sequence).

This clonotype has ten or more counts. CDR3 bases: TGTGCCAGCAGCTTAATGGGCAGTGAGCAGTACTTC. Its protein is CASSLMGSEQYF. The chain links TRBV7-2 to TRBJ2-7; D gene ambiguous. Germline-derived CDR1 and CDR2 are SGHTA and FQGNSA. The CDR3 sequence is 12 residues long. Trimming pared 2 bases from V and 7 bases from J, leaving 9 bases between.

This rearrangement joins TRBV4-3 to TRBJ1-2; D not resolved. The germline CDR1 and CDR2 sequences are LGHNA and YSLEER. CDR3 length: 15 amino acids. V was trimmed by 1 base and J by 1 base, leaving 10 bases between them. Here the CDR3 DNA reads TGCGCCAGCAGCCAAGTTGGAACAGATAACTATGGCTACACCTTC. Amino acids: CASSQVGTDNYGYTF.

This clonotype was picked up many times. The chain combines TRBV27 with TRBJ2-3, with TRBD2 matching over 11 bases. Unmatched junction bases numbered 17, after V lost 3 bases and J lost 6 bases. Germline CDR1 and CDR2: MNHEY and SMNVEV (reference sequence). The CDR3 length is 19 residues. Here the CDR3 reads CASSFPPGGLAAKGDTQYF. The CDR3 region has the DNA TGTGCCAGCAGTTTCCCCCCTGGGGGACTAGCGGCGAAGGGGGATACGCAGTATTTT.

This clonotype was detected ten times or more. The V call is TRBV5-1, the J call TRBJ2-5, with unresolved D. With 4 bases removed from V and 4 bases from J, the gap between germline ends came to 14 bases. Germline lookup yields CDR1 SGHRS and CDR2 YFSETQ. The CDR3 extends over 14 amino acids. The CDR3 nucleotides read TGCGCCAGCAGCCTCCCCTCCCCGATAGAGACCCAGTACTTC. Amino acid sequence: CASSLPSPIETQYF.

V and J are TRBV4-2 and TRBJ2-2; D could derive from TRBD1 or TRBD2 (6 bases each). Germline V gives CDR1 LGHNA, CDR2 YNFKEQ. Deletions cut 4 bases from V and 0 bases from J, with 9 bases between. The CDR3 spans 15 residues. The CDR3 loop is CASSRGTPNTGELFF. The CDR3 DNA follows: TGTGCCAGCAGCCGCGGGACACCGAACACCGGGGAGCTGTTTTTT.

This clonotype was counted ten times or more. The chain employs TRBV11-2 and TRBJ1-3; 7 bases are shared with TRBD1. V shed 6 bases and J 2 bases; nucleotides not matched to a gene: 10. Looked up from germline, CDR1 is SGHAT and CDR2 is FQNNGV. This CDR3 is 16 amino acids long. CDR3 sequence: CASSGKDRATGNTIYF. CDR3 nucleotides: TGTGCCAGCAGTGGTAAAGACAGGGCTACTGGAAACACCATATATTTT. Together with reference TRBV11-2 and TRBJ1-3, the CDR3 gives the full variable domain: EAGVAQSPRYKIIEKRQSVAFWCNPISGHATLYWYQQILGQGPKLLIQFQNNGVVDDSQLPKDRFSAERLKGVDSTLKIQPAKLEDSAVYLCASSGKDRATGNTIYFGEGSWLTVV.